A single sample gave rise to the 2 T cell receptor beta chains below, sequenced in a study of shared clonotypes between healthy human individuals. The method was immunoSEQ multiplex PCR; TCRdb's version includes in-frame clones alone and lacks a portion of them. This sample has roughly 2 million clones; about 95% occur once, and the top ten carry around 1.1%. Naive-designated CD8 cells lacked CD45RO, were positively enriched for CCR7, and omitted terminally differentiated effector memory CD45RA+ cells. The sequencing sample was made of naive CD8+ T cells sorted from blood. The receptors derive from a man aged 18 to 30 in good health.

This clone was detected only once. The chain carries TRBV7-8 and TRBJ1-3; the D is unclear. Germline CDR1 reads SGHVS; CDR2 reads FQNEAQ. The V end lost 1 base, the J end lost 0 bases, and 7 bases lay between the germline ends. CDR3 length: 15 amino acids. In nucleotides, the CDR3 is TGTGCCAGCAGCTTAGGATCTAGCTCTGGAAACACCATATATTTT. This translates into CASSLGSSSGNTIYF.

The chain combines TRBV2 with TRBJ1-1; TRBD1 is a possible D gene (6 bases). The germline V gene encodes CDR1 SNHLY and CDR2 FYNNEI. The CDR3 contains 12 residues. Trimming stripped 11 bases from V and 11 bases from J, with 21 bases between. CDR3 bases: TGTGCCTTAACAGGGCAAGCGCTTGGGGCTTTCTTT. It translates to CALTGQALGAFF.